A single T cell receptor (beta chain) is shown here with its context. What it binds is unknown. The sample originates from a study of shared clonotypes between healthy human individuals. Study results and caveats: Genetic and exposure-history diversity was limited by the few donors.

The method was immunoSEQ multiplex PCR; TCRdb's version includes in-frame clones alone and lacks a portion of them. The data hold about 800,000 clones, with approximately 97% observed a single time. CDR1 WSHSY and CDR2 SAAADI come from the germline V gene. The CDR3 sequence is 15 residues long. Trimming stripped 3 bases from V and 4 bases from J, with 13 bases between. Selected positively for CCR7 and CD45RO-negative, naive CD8 cells excluded terminally differentiated effector memory CD45RA+ cells. This sequence was found in a man younger than 45 in good health. Sequencing was performed on naive CD8+ T cells sorted from blood. The gene calls are TRBV10-2 and TRBJ2-1; D may be TRBD1 (6 bases). In nucleotides, the CDR3 is TGCGCCAGCAGTGAAGAGGGGGTTCTATACAATGAGCAGTTCTTC. Protein: CASSEEGVLYNEQFF.